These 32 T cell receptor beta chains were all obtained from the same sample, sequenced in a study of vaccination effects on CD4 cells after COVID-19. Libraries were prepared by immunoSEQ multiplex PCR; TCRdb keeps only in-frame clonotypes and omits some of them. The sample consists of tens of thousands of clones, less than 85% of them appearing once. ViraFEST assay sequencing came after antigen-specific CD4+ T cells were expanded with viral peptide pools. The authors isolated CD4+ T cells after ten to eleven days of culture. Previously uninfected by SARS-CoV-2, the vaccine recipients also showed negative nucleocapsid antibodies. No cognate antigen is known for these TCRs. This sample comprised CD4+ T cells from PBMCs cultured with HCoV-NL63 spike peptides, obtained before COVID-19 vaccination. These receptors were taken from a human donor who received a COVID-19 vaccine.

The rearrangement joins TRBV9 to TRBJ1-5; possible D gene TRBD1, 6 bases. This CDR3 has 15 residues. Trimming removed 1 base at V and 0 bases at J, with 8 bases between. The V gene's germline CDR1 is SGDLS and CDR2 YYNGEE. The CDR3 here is CASSVPDSSNQPQHF. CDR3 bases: TGTGCCAGCAGCGTACCGGACAGTAGCAATCAGCCCCAGCATTTT.

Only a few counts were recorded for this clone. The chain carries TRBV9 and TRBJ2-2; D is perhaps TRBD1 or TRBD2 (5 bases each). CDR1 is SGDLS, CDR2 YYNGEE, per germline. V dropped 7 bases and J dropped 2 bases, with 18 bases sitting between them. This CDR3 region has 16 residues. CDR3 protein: CASAATGLTNTGELFF. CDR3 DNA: TGTGCCAGCGCGGCCACGGGGCTCACAAACACCGGGGAGCTGTTTTTT.

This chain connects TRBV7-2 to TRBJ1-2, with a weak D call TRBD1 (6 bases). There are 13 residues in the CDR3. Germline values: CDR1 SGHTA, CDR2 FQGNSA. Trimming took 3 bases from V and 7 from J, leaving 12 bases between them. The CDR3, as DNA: TGTGCCAGCAGCTTCCAAGGGGGTTTTGGCTACACCTTC. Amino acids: CASSFQGGFGYTF.

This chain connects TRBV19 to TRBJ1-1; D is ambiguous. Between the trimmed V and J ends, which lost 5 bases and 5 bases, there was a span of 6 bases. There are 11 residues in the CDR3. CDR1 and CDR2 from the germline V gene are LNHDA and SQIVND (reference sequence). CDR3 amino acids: CASSAWTEAFF. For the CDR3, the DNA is TGTGCCAGTAGTGCGTGGACTGAAGCTTTCTTT.

The CDR3 sequence: CAKRTGNGYTF. The CDR3 DNA is TGTGCAAAGCGGACAGGGAATGGCTACACCTTC. The chain is built from TRBV6-5 and TRBJ1-2, with 8 bases identical to TRBD1. CDR1 is MNHEY, CDR2 SVGAGI, per germline. The CDR3 spans 11 residues.

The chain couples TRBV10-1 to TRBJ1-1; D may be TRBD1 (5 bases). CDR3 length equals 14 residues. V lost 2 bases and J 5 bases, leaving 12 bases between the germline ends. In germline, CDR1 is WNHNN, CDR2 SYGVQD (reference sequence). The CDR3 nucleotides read TGCGCCAGCAGTGAGCTCGGAAAGGGGACTGAAGCTTTCTTT. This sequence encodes CASSELGKGTEAFF.

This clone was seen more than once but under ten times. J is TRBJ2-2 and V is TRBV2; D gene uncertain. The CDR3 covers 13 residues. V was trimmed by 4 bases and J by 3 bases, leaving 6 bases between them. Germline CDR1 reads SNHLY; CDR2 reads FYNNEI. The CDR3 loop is CASSVWDTGELFF. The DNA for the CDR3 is TGTGCCAGCAGTGTATGGGACACCGGGGAGCTGTTTTTT. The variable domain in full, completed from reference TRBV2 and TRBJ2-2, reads EPEVTQTPSHQVTQMGQEVILRCVPISNHLYFYWYRQILGQKVEFLVSFYNNEISEKSEIFDDQFSVERPDGSNFTLKIRSTKLEDSAMYFCASSVWDTGELFFGEGSRLTVL.

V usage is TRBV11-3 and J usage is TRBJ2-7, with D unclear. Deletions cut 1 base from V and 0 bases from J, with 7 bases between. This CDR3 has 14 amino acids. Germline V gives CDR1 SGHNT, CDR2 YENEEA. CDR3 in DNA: TGTGCCAGCAGCTTAGCCGGATTCTCCTACGAGCAGTACGTC. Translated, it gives CASSLAGFSYEQYV.

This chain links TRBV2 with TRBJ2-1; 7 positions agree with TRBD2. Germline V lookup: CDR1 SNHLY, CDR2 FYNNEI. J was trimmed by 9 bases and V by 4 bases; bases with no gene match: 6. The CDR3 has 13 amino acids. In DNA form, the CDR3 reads TGTGCCAGCAGTGGGACTAGTACCGGTGAGCAGTTCTTC. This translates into CASSGTSTGEQFF.

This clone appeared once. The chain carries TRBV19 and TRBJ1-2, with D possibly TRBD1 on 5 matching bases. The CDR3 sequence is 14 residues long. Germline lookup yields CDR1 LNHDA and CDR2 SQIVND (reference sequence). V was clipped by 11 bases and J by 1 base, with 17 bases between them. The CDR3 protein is CASKQPGYNYGYTF. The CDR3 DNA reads TGTGCCTCAAAACAACCAGGGTATAACTATGGCTACACCTTC.

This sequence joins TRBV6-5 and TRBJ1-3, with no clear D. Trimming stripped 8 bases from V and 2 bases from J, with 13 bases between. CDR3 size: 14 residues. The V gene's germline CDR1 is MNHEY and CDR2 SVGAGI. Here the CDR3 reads CASLRGAAGNTIYF. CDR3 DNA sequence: TGTGCCAGCCTGAGAGGCGCCGCTGGAAACACCATATATTTT.

CDR3 region: CASSLSRVHGETQYF. The CDR3 region has the DNA TGTGCCAGCAGCTTATCCAGGGTACATGGAGAGACCCAGTACTTC. The chain couples TRBV7-8 to TRBJ2-5; D is possibly TRBD1 (5 bases). This CDR3 region has 15 residues. With 2 bases removed from V and 4 bases from J, the gap between germline ends came to 14 bases. Per germline, CDR1 SGHVS and CDR2 FQNEAQ.

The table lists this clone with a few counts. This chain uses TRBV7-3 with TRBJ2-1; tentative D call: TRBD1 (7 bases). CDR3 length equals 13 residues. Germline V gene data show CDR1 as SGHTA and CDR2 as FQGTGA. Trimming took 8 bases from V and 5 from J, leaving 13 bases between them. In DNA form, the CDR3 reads TGTGCCAGCCAGGGGGGTCCTAACAATGAGCAGTTCTTC. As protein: CASQGGPNNEQFF.

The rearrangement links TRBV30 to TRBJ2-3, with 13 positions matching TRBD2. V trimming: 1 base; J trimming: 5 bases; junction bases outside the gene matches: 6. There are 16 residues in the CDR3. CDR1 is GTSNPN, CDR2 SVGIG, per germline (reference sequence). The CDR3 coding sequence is TGTGCCTGGAGTGCTGGACTAGCGGGGGTTTTAGATACGCAGTATTTT. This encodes CAWSAGLAGVLDTQYF.

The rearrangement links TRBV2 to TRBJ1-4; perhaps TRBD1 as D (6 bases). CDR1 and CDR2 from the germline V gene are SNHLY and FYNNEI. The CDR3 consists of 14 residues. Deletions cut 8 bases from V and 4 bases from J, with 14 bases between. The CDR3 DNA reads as TGTGCCAGCGGGTCGACAGGCGGTAATGAAAAACTGTTTTTT. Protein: CASGSTGGNEKLFF. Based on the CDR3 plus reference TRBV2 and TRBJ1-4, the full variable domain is EPEVTQTPSHQVTQMGQEVILRCVPISNHLYFYWYRQILGQKVEFLVSFYNNEISEKSEIFDDQFSVERPDGSNFTLKIRSTKLEDSAMYFCASGSTGGNEKLFFGSGTQLSVL.

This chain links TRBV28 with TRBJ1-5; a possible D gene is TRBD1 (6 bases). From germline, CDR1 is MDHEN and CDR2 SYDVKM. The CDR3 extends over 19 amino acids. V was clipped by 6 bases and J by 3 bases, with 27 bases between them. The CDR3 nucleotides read TGTGCCAGCAGAAGCTATAAAGATTTTTTACAGGGACACAATCAGCCCCAGCATTTT. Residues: CASRSYKDFLQGHNQPQHF.

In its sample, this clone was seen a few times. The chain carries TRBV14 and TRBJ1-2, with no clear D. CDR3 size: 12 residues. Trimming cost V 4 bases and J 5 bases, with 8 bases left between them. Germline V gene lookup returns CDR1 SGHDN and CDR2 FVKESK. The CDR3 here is CASSPSSYGYTF. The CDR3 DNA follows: TGTGCCAGCAGCCCAAGCAGTTATGGCTACACCTTC.

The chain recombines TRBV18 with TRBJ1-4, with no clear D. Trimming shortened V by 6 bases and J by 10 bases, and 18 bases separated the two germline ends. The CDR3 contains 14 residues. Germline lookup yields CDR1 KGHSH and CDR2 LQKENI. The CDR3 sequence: CASSTQFPSGKLFF. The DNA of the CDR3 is TGTGCCAGCTCGACACAGTTTCCCAGCGGAAAACTGTTTTTT.

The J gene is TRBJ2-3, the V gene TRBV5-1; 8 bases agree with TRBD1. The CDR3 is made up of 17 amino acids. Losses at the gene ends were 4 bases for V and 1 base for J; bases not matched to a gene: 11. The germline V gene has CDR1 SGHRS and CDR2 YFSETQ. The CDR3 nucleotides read TGCGCCAGCAGCACAGCTAACAGGGGGAGCGGCACAGATACGCAGTATTTT. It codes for CASSTANRGSGTDTQYF.

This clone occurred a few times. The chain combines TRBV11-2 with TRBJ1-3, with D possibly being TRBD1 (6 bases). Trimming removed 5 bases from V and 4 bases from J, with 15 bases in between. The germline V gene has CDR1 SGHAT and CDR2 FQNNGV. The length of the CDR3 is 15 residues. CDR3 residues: CASSPSGASGNTIYF. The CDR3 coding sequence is TGTGCCAGCAGCCCCTCGGGGGCGTCAGGAAACACCATATATTTT.

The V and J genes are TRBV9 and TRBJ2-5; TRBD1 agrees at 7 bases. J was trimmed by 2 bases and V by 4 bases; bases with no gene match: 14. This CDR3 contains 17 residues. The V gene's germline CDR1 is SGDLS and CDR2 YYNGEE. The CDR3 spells CASSFRSRGQDQETQYF. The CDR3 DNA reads TGTGCCAGCAGCTTCCGTAGTCGAGGACAGGATCAAGAGACCCAGTACTTC.

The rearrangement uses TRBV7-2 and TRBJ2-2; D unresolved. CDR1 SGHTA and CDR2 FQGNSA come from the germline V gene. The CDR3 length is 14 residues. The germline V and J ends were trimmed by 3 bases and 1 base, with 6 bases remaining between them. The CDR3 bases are TGTGCCAGCAGCTTGTACCTGAACACCGGGGAGCTGTTTTTT. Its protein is CASSLYLNTGELFF. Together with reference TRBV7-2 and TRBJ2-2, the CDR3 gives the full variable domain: GAGVSQSPSNKVTEKGKDVELRCDPISGHTALYWYRQSLGQGLEFLIYFQGNSAPDKSGLPSDRFSAERTGGSVSTLTIQRTQQEDSAVYLCASSLYLNTGELFFGEGSRLTVL.

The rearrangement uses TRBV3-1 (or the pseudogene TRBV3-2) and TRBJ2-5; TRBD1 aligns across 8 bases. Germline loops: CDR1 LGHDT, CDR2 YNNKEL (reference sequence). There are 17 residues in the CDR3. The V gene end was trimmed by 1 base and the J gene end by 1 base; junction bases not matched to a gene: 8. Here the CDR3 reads CASSQGLAGTGQETQYF. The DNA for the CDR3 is TGTGCCAGCAGCCAAGGATTAGCTGGGACAGGCCAAGAGACCCAGTACTTC.

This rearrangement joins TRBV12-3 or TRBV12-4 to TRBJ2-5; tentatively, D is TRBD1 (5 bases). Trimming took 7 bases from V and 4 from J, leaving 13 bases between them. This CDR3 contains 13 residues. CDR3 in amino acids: CASNLGAIETQYF. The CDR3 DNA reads TGTGCCAGCAACTTAGGGGCGATAGAGACCCAGTACTTC.

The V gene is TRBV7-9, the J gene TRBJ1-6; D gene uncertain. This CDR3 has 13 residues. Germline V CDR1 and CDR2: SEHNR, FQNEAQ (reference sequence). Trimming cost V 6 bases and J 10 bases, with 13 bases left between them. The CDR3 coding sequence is TGTGCCAGCAGGACGGTCGGGGAATCACCCCTCCACTTT. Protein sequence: CASRTVGESPLHF.

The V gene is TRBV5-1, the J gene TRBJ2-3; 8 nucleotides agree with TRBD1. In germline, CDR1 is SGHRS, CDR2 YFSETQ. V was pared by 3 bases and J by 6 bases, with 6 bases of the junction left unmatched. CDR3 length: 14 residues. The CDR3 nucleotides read TGCGCCAGCAGCTCGACAGGGGCTGGGGATACGCAGTATTTT. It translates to CASSSTGAGDTQYF.

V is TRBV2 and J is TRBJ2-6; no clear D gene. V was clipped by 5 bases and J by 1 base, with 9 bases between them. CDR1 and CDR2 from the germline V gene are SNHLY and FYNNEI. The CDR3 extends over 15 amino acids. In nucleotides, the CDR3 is TGTGCCAGCAGTTCTGAGTTTTCTGGGGCCAACGTCCTGACTTTC. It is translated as CASSSEFSGANVLTF.

This CDR3 is CASSDLPGQATSGNTIYF. The CDR3 region has the DNA TGTGCCAGTAGTGATCTCCCGGGACAGGCAACCTCTGGAAACACCATATATTTT. The rearrangement uses TRBV19 and TRBJ1-3; 8 positions match TRBD1. Trimming cost V 5 bases and J 0 bases; bases outside gene matches: 12. Germline V lookup: CDR1 LNHDA, CDR2 SQIVND (reference sequence). This CDR3 comprises 18 residues.

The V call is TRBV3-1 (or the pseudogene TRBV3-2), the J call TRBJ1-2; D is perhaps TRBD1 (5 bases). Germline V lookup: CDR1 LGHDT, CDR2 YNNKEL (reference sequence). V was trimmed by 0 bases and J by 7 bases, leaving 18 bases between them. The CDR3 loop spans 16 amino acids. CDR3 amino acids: CASSQDRGMNSPGYTF. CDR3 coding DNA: TGTGCCAGCAGCCAAGACCGGGGGATGAACTCTCCTGGCTACACCTTC.

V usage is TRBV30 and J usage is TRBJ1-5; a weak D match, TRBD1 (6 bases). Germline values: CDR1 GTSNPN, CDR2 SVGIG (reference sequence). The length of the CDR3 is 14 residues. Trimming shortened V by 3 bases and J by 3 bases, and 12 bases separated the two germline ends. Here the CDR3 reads CAWSPGQFNQPQHF. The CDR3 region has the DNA TGTGCCTGGAGCCCCGGACAGTTCAATCAGCCCCAGCATTTT.

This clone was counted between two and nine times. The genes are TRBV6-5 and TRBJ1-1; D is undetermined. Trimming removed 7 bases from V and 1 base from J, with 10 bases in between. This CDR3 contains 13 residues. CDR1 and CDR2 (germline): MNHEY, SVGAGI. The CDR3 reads CASTLVSNTEAFF. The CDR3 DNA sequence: TGTGCCAGCACACTCGTGTCGAACACTGAAGCTTTCTTT.

Written as DNA, the CDR3 is TGTGCCAGCAGCGTAGCGGGAGCGGGCCAAGAGACCCAGTACTTC. Amino acids: CASSVAGAGQETQYF. The chain recombines TRBV9 with TRBJ2-5; the D gene is possibly TRBD2 (6 bases). Trimming took off 0 bases at V and 1 base at J, with 10 bases between the two ends. Germline CDR1 reads SGDLS; CDR2 reads YYNGEE. The CDR3 is 15 amino acids.